This section outlines one T cell receptor beta chain sequence together with its context. The CDR3 runs to 13 residues. The V gene lost 3 bases and the J gene lost 2 bases, with 8 bases spanning the gap. Germline V gene lookup returns CDR1 KGHSH and CDR2 LQKENI. In the original workflow: For nucleated cells, counts were estimated from reference gene primer amplification. Method: immunoSEQ multiplex PCR; TCRdb's copy keeps in-frame clones and lacks some. Clone size and the V and J calls come from that table; the DNA yielded D and trimming. The data show some 500,000 clones, with more than 75% seen just once and 1.5% to 2% held by the top ten. Enrolled through a virtual design, the participants were between 18 and 89 years of age and came from fewer than 30 US areas. Participant-reported clinical history was the basis for cohort assignment. This entry is derived from a study of blood T cell repertoires in COVID-19. Study-level information: Researchers got acute and convalescent COVID-19 samples from the United States, Italy and Spain.

V is TRBV18 and J is TRBJ2-7; no reliable D call. The source is a woman between 40 and 55 years old who had recovered from COVID-19. The specimen was PBMCs or T cells enriched from blood (not recorded which). CDR3 loop: CASSPLPTYEQYF. CDR3 nucleotides: TGTGCCAGCTCACCCCTCCCTACCTACGAGCAGTACTTC.